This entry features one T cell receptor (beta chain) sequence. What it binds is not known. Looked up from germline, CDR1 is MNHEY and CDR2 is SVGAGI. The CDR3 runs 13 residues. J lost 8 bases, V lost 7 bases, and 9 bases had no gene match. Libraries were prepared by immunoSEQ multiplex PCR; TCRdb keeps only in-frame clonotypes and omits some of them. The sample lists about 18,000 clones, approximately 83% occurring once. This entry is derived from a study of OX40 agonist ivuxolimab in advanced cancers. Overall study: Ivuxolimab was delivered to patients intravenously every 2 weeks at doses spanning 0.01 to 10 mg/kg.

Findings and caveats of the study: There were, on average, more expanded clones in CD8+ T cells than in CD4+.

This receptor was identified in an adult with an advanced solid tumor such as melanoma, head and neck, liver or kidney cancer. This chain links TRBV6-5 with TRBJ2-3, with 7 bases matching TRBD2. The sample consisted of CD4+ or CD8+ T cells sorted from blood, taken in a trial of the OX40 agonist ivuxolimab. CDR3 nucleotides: TGTGCCAGCATGGGGAGCGGGGAAGGTACGCAGTATTTT. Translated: CASMGSGEGTQYF.